Below are 19 T cell receptor beta chains sequenced from a single sample in a study of T-cell memory formation after mild COVID-19. TCRdb processed the 5' RACE reads anew with MiXCR; each CDR3 protein has one entry. The profile shows 350,000 to 550,000 distinct CDR3 sequences, 15% to 20% of them singletons. Sequencing used PBMCs or a T cell subset sorted from them (not recorded which). These receptors originate from a man aged 18-30 years who had mild COVID-19 (a few samples of this study predate the infection). Cell type and time point are not known.

The chain has TRBV5-5 and TRBJ2-7; 8 positions agree with TRBD1. The CDR3 sequence is 15 residues long. J lost 2 bases, V lost 2 bases, and 6 bases had no gene match. Germline V gene sequence: CDR1 SGHKS, CDR2 YYEKEE (reference sequence). The CDR3 coding sequence is TGTGCCAGCAGCTTTGGGAGACAGGGGACCTACGAGCAGTACTTC. Its translation is CASSFGRQGTYEQYF.

This sequence joins TRBV12-3 or TRBV12-4 and TRBJ1-3, with D unclear. This CDR3 region has 13 residues. Trimming removed 7 bases at V and 8 bases at J, with 15 bases between. The CDR3 loop reads CASTLAVADTIYF. Written as DNA, the CDR3 is TGTGCCAGCACCCTGGCGGTGGCGGACACCATATATTTT.

This clonotype was found a few times. The chain links TRBV4-3 to TRBJ2-2; 9 nucleotides align to TRBD2. Trimming took 3 bases from V and 6 from J; bases not matched to a gene: 5. This CDR3 has 15 residues. From germline, CDR1 is LGHNA and CDR2 YSLEER. Written as DNA, the CDR3 is TGCGCCAGCAGCCAGGGACTAGCTGGGGCCGGGGAGCTGTTTTTT. This gives the protein CASSQGLAGAGELFF.

The CDR3 here is CSVDRPTMNTEAFF. CDR3 sequence (DNA): TGCAGCGTCGACAGGCCAACCATGAACACTGAAGCTTTCTTT. The chain uses TRBV29-1 and TRBJ1-1, with D possibly matching TRBD1 (6 bases). The CDR3 spans 14 residues. CDR1 is SQVTM and CDR2 is ANQGSEA in the germline V gene. Trimming shortened V by 6 bases and J by 0 bases, and 14 bases separated the two germline ends. The full variable domain, with the rest looked up from reference TRBV29-1 and TRBJ1-1, is SAVISQKPSRDICQRGTSLTIQCQVDSQVTMMFWYRQQPGQSLTLIATANQGSEATYESGFVIDKFPISRPNLTFSTLTVSNMSPEDSSIYLCSVDRPTMNTEAFFGQGTRLTVV.

This chain connects TRBV15 to TRBJ2-1, with a weak D call TRBD1 (6 bases). CDR3 size: 14 residues. CDR1 and CDR2 from the germline V gene are LNHNV and YYDKDF (reference sequence). Trimming stripped 5 bases from V and 10 bases from J, with 18 bases between. DNA for the CDR3: TGTGCCACCAGCGGGGGCCGGTTAGGGTTCGAGCAGTTCTTC. Protein sequence: CATSGGRLGFEQFF.

V is TRBV6-1 and J is TRBJ1-5, with TRBD1 identical over 7 bases. With 1 base clipped from V and 3 bases from J, the junction kept 3 bases outside the gene matches. Germline V CDR1 and CDR2: MNHNS, SASEGT. The CDR3 sequence is 15 residues long. Written as DNA, the CDR3 is TGTGCCAGCAGTGAAGGCAGGGGGTACAATCAGCCCCAGCATTTT. Protein product: CASSEGRGYNQPQHF.

This clonotype was observed a handful of times. This chain uses TRBV15 with TRBJ2-1; 7 bases align to TRBD1. This CDR3 comprises 12 residues. In germline, CDR1 is LNHNV, CDR2 YYDKDF (reference sequence). After removal of 8 bases from V and 9 bases from J, the junction contained 7 bases not matched to a gene. CDR3 sequence reads: CATAYDRAEQFF. In DNA form, the CDR3 reads TGTGCCACCGCTTACGACAGGGCTGAGCAGTTCTTC.

This clonotype was seen only a few times. The chain combines TRBV20-1 with TRBJ2-3; D not certain. Germline lookup yields CDR1 DFQATT and CDR2 SNEGSKA (reference sequence). This CDR3 has 12 residues. The germline V and J ends were trimmed by 6 bases and 2 bases, with 9 bases remaining between them. DNA for the CDR3: TGCAGTGCCTGTGGAGACACAGATACGCAGTATTTT. Translating it yields CSACGDTDTQYF.

This clonotype was seen repeatedly, ten times or more. The chain is built from TRBV10-3 and TRBJ2-7, with D hard to call. This CDR3 has 13 residues. V was trimmed by 3 bases and J by 3 bases, leaving 9 bases between them. The germline CDR1 and CDR2 sequences are ENHRY and SYGVKD. The CDR3: CAISDKMDYEQYV. DNA of the CDR3: TGTGCCATCAGTGATAAGATGGACTACGAGCAGTACGTC.

This clonotype was seen many times. The CDR3: CASSQQNSPLHF. CDR3 nucleotides: TGCGCCAGCAGCCAACAAAATTCACCCCTCCACTTT. The genes are TRBV4-3 and TRBJ1-6, with D unresolved. The CDR3 is 12 amino acids. Trimming removed 2 bases at V and 7 bases at J, with 3 bases between. The germline CDR1 and CDR2 sequences are LGHNA and YSLEER.

The table lists this clonotype with many counts. V gene TRBV7-2 combines with J gene TRBJ2-7; D is unclear. Trimming pared 1 base from V and 6 bases from J, leaving 10 bases between. Germline CDR1 reads SGHTA; CDR2 reads FQGNSA. The CDR3 contains 13 residues. CDR3 in amino acids: CASSLGLVGEQYF. Written as DNA, the CDR3 is TGTGCCAGCAGCTTAGGACTCGTAGGCGAGCAGTACTTC.

The gene calls are TRBV19 and TRBJ1-5; tentative D call: TRBD1 (5 bases). The CDR3 has 15 amino acids. V lost 5 bases and J lost 0, with 11 bases in between. Germline CDR1 and CDR2: LNHDA and SQIVND (reference sequence). Here the CDR3 reads CASSRQTFSNQPQHF. The CDR3 DNA reads TGTGCCAGTAGTCGACAGACCTTTAGCAATCAGCCCCAGCATTTT. The full variable domain, in which reference TRBV19 and TRBJ1-5 provide the parts outside the CDR3, is DGGITQSPKYLFRKEGQNVTLSCEQNLNHDAMYWYRQDPGQGLRLIYYSQIVNDFQKGDIAEGYSVSREKKESFPLTVTSAQKNPTAFYLCASSRQTFSNQPQHFGDGTRLSIL.

A few counts support this clonotype. The genes are TRBV5-1 and TRBJ2-5; 8 bases match TRBD1. V was pared by 0 bases and J by 4 bases, with 5 bases of the junction left unmatched. The CDR3 runs to 15 residues. Per germline, CDR1 SGHRS and CDR2 YFSETQ. The DNA of the CDR3 is TGCGCCAGCAGCTTGGATACAGGGGGGATAGAGACCCAGTACTTC. Translation: CASSLDTGGIETQYF.

This clonotype turned up a few times. This chain uses TRBV6-5 with TRBJ1-1; D ambiguous. The CDR3 sequence is 17 residues long. Trimming removed 2 bases at V and 7 bases at J, with 23 bases between. CDR1 and CDR2 (germline): MNHEY, SVGAGI. The CDR3 reads CASSYTWRAGFAFEAFF. CDR3 nucleotide sequence: TGTGCCAGCAGTTACACTTGGCGGGCCGGCTTCGCTTTTGAAGCTTTCTTT.

This clonotype was seen more than once but under ten times. This chain uses TRBV3-1 with TRBJ1-1, with 9 nucleotides matching TRBD1. CDR3 length equals 14 residues. Trimming at V came to 4 bases and at J to 5 bases, leaving 5 bases not matched to a gene. Per the germline V gene, CDR1 is LGHDT and CDR2 is YNNKEL (reference sequence). This chain's CDR3 is CASSPRDRVTEAFF. For the CDR3, the DNA is TGTGCCAGCAGCCCCCGGGACAGGGTGACTGAAGCTTTCTTT.

The chain employs TRBV20-1 and TRBJ1-1; 12 nucleotides align to TRBD1. Germline loops: CDR1 DFQATT, CDR2 SNEGSKA (reference sequence). This CDR3 region has 17 residues. The V segment lost 6 bases and the J segment 6 bases; nucleotides outside the gene matches: 17. CDR3 nucleotide sequence: TGCAGTGCAAGCTATCGGGACAGGGGGCTGAGGGTAGCTGAAGCTTTCTTT. It specifies CSASYRDRGLRVAEAFF.

Notes on this clonotype: A read error may account for a junction end that differs from germline. The chain is built from TRBV18 and TRBJ2-1; D gene uncertain. Per the germline V gene, CDR1 is KGHSH and CDR2 is LQKENI. The length of the CDR3 is 12 residues. Here the CDR3 reads CASSPGINKQFF. The CDR3 DNA reads TGTGCCAGCTCACCAGGGATCAATAAGCAGTTCTTC.

This clonotype was picked up a small number of times. The chain couples TRBV21-1 to TRBJ2-3; the table calls TRBD2, which could not be checked here. TRBV21-1 is designated a pseudogene. This CDR3 contains 15 residues. The CDR3 sequence: CASSIRTSGTDTQYF. The CDR3 DNA sequence: TGTGCCAGCAGCATTCGGACTAGCGGCACAGATACGCAGTATTTT.

This chain joins TRBV7-2 and TRBJ2-1; D gene ambiguous. V gave up 2 bases and J gave up 5 bases, with 10 bases separating them. The CDR3 is 14 amino acids. CDR1 is SGHTA and CDR2 is FQGNSA in the germline V gene. The CDR3 loop reads CASSLPYGHNEQFF. The CDR3 DNA is TGTGCCAGCAGCTTACCCTATGGTCACAATGAGCAGTTCTTC.